The next 17 T cell receptor beta chains were all read from a single sample in a study of cytomegalovirus exposure and HLA in healthy donors. The method was immunoSEQ multiplex PCR; TCRdb's version includes in-frame clones alone and lacks a portion of them. The sample consists of some 83,000 clones, approximately 94% of them appearing once. The sample taken for sequencing was PBMCs. These receptors came from a woman younger than 35 in good health and CMV-seropositive.

The rearrangement uses TRBV10-3 and TRBJ1-2; 7 bases line up with TRBD1. CDR1 ENHRY and CDR2 SYGVKD come from the germline V gene. The J segment lost 4 bases and the V segment lost 4 bases, leaving 9 bases of the junction unmatched. The CDR3 has 15 residues. CDR3 sequence reads: CAISVGTAAGYGYTF. CDR3 sequence (DNA): TGTGCCATCAGTGTTGGGACAGCGGCCGGCTATGGCTACACCTTC.

This clone was detected only once. The gene calls are TRBV4-1 and TRBJ1-5; the D gene is possibly TRBD1 (5 bases). The CDR3 length is 18 residues. Looked up from germline, CDR1 is MGHRA and CDR2 is YSYEKL. The germline V and J ends were trimmed by 1 base and 0 bases, with 16 bases remaining between them. The CDR3 loop is CASSQALLTGYSNQPQHF. In DNA form, the CDR3 reads TGCGCCAGCAGCCAAGCCCTTCTAACAGGATATAGCAATCAGCCCCAGCATTTT.

The chain combines TRBV28 with TRBJ2-7; 8 nucleotides align to TRBD1. With 6 bases clipped from V and 2 bases from J, the junction kept 9 bases outside the gene matches. Germline CDR1 and CDR2: MDHEN and SYDVKM. The CDR3 is 15 amino acids. CDR3 in DNA: TGTGCCAGCAGCAAGAGTCCGGGACAGGCCTACGAGCAGTACTTC. Protein product: CASSKSPGQAYEQYF.

This clone appeared a single time. This rearrangement joins TRBV7-9 to TRBJ1-1; D unresolved. Germline CDR1 reads SEHNR; CDR2 reads FQNEAQ (reference sequence). The CDR3 covers 16 residues. V was cut by 5 bases and J by 3 bases, with 19 bases left in between. The CDR3 loop is CASSTLAWGRDTEAFF. The CDR3 DNA reads TGTGCCAGCAGCACTCTAGCGTGGGGAAGGGACACTGAAGCTTTCTTT.

This clone has just one count. The V call is TRBV5-4, the J call TRBJ2-1; 10 nucleotides agree with TRBD2. The CDR3 totals 17 residues. Germline V lookup: CDR1 SGHNT, CDR2 YYREEE (reference sequence). The V segment lost 0 bases and the J segment 1 base; nucleotides outside the gene matches: 4. Here the CDR3 reads CASSLGTAGGSYNEQFF. CDR3 coding DNA: TGTGCCAGCAGCTTGGGGACAGCGGGGGGGTCCTACAATGAGCAGTTCTTC.

V usage is TRBV11-1 and J usage is TRBJ1-2; D possibly corresponds to TRBD1 (5 bases). The V gene lost 4 bases and the J gene lost 2 bases, with 14 bases spanning the gap. The CDR3 has 15 residues. The V gene's germline CDR1 is SGHAT and CDR2 FQDESV (reference sequence). The CDR3 is CASSSGNGGNYGYTF. The CDR3 region has the DNA TGTGCCAGCAGCTCTGGTAACGGGGGGAACTATGGCTACACCTTC.

This clone was recorded once. In DNA, the CDR3 is TGTGCCAGCAGCCCCGAACTCTTTAACTATGGCTACACCTTC. Protein product: CASSPELFNYGYTF. The chain uses TRBV7-8 and TRBJ1-2; D unresolved. Deletions cut 5 bases from V and 1 base from J, with 11 bases between. Germline CDR1 and CDR2: SGHVS and FQNEAQ. The length of the CDR3 is 14 residues.

Note on this clone: Other nucleotide sequences from this sample produce the same CDR3. This sequence joins TRBV27 and TRBJ1-1; D remains ambiguous. Germline CDR1 reads MNHEY; CDR2 reads SMNVEV (reference sequence). This CDR3 is built from 13 residues. With 3 bases removed from V and 2 bases from J, the gap between germline ends came to 7 bases. The CDR3 DNA follows: TGTGCCAGCAGTTTTCGGGGAAACACTGAAGCTTTCTTT. Protein product: CASSFRGNTEAFF.

V gene TRBV4-2 combines with J gene TRBJ2-3, with TRBD2 matching 12 bases. The CDR3 length is 21 residues. Trimming removed 4 bases from V and 2 bases from J; junction bases left unmatched: 19. Germline V gene sequence: CDR1 LGHNA, CDR2 YNFKEQ. The CDR3 region has the DNA TGTGCCAGCAGCCCGAAATCTCGACTAGCGGGGGCCGACCGGCTCACAGATACGCAGTATTTT. Encoded protein: CASSPKSRLAGADRLTDTQYF.

This sequence joins TRBV7-2 and TRBJ2-7, with TRBD2 matching 9 bases. Germline V CDR1 and CDR2: SGHTA, FQGNSA. This CDR3 spans 15 amino acids. V lost 1 base to trimming and J lost 4 bases; unmatched junction nucleotides: 5. In DNA form, the CDR3 reads TGTGCCAGCAGCTTAGGGGCTAGCGGGGTTTACGAGCAGTACTTC. This gives the protein CASSLGASGVYEQYF.

The chain uses TRBV28 and TRBJ1-1; 9 nucleotides match TRBD1. The CDR3 totals 16 residues. The germline V gene encodes CDR1 MDHEN and CDR2 SYDVKM. Trimming took 5 bases from V and 1 from J; bases not matched to a gene: 8. This CDR3 reads CASSTGGGEGNTEAFF. CDR3 coding DNA: TGTGCCAGCAGTACAGGGGGCGGCGAGGGGAACACTGAAGCTTTCTTT.

This clone was found once. The rearrangement uses TRBV9 and TRBJ2-5; D not certain. V lost 0 bases, J lost 5 bases, and 11 bases lay in between. The CDR3 runs 14 residues. Germline V lookup: CDR1 SGDLS, CDR2 YYNGEE. CDR3 coding DNA: TGTGCCAGCAGCGTAGGATCCAGGTCGGAGACCCAGTACTTC. Translated: CASSVGSRSETQYF.

The rearrangement links TRBV27 to TRBJ1-5; unclear D gene. The CDR3 is 12 residues long. CDR1 is MNHEY, CDR2 SMNVEV, per germline (reference sequence). V was pared by 6 bases and J by 2 bases, with 5 bases between. CDR3 coding DNA: TGTGCCAGCAGCCAGGGCAATCAGCCCCAGCATTTT. It yields the protein CASSQGNQPQHF.

This clone occurred once. The chain couples TRBV9 to TRBJ1-3; D perhaps matches TRBD1 (6 bases). The V end was cut by 4 bases, the J end by 0 bases, with 23 bases between. The germline V gene encodes CDR1 SGDLS and CDR2 YYNGEE. The CDR3 extends over 19 amino acids. CDR3 in amino acids: CASSRGGRGGNLSGNTIYF. CDR3 nucleotides: TGTGCCAGCAGCAGAGGGGGTCGGGGAGGGAACCTCTCTGGAAACACCATATATTTT.

The rearrangement uses TRBV7-8 and TRBJ2-2; D is possibly TRBD2 (6 bases). This CDR3 spans 15 amino acids. The V gene lost 1 base and the J gene lost 3 bases, with 9 bases spanning the gap. Per germline, CDR1 SGHVS and CDR2 FQNEAQ. The CDR3 DNA is TGTGCCAGCAGCTTAGTCGGGACTCACACCGGGGAGCTGTTTTTT. The encoded protein is CASSLVGTHTGELFF.

The chain carries TRBV7-3 and TRBJ2-7, with D perhaps TRBD1 (7 bases). The germline gives CDR1 SGHTA, CDR2 FQGTGA. The CDR3 runs to 14 residues. V shed 5 bases and J shed 6 bases, with 17 bases lying between them. The CDR3 nucleotides are TGTGCCAGCAGCCCGTCACAGGGGAGGAGCGAGCAGTACTTC. This sequence encodes CASSPSQGRSEQYF.

The rearrangement links TRBV5-4 to TRBJ1-2; 7 bases line up with TRBD1. This CDR3 has 15 amino acids. Germline-derived CDR1 and CDR2 are SGHNT and YYREEE (reference sequence). The trim removed 4 bases at V and 2 bases at J, leaving 8 bases unmatched. The CDR3 region is CASSLPSTGNYGYTF. CDR3 DNA sequence: TGTGCCAGCAGCCTCCCCTCGACAGGGAACTATGGCTACACCTTC.